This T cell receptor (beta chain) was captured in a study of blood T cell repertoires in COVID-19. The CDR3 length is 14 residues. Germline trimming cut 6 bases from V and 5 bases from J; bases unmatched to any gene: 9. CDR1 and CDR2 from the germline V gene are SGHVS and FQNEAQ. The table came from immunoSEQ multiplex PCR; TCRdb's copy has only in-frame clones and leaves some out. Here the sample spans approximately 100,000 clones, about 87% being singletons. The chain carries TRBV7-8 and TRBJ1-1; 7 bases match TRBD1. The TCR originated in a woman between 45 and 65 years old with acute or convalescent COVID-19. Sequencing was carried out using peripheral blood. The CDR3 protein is CASSSQGGDTEAFF. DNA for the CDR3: TGTGCCAGCAGTTCTCAGGGGGGAGATACTGAAGCTTTCTTT.